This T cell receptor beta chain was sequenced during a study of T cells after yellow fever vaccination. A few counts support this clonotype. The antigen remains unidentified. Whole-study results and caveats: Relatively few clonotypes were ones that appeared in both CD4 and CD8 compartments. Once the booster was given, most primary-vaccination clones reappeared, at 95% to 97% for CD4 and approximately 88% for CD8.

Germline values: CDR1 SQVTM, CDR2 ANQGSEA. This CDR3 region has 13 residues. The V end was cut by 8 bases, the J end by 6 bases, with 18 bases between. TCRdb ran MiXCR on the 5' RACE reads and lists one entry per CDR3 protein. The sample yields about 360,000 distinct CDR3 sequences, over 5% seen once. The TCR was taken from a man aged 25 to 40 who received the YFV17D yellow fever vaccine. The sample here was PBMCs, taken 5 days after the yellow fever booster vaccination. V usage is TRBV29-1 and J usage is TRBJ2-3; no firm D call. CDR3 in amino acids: CSPVNYHTDTQYF. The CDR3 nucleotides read TGCAGCCCAGTAAACTACCACACGGATACGCAGTATTTT.